These 4 T cell receptor beta chains came from one sample sequenced in a study of blood T cells in healthy people across ages. Together with a sample-barcoded 5' primer, a J-beta primer mix was included in a second PCR lasting about 6 to 11 cycles. TCRdb redid the calling of the 5' RACE reads with MiXCR, one entry per CDR3 protein. The table records approximately 800,000 distinct CDR3 sequences, 46% of them present only once. Sequencing used blood. These receptors all stem from a man older than 75 in good health.

This chain connects TRBV10-3 to TRBJ2-5; D gene unclear. This CDR3 spans 13 amino acids. V lost 10 bases and J 1 base, leaving 13 bases between the germline ends. From germline, CDR1 is ENHRY and CDR2 SYGVKD. CDR3 residues: CATRRESQETQYF. In nucleotides, the CDR3 is TGTGCCACAAGGCGCGAGTCCCAAGAGACCCAGTACTTC.

Ten or more counts support this clonotype. The chain recombines TRBV4-2 with TRBJ2-1, with 13 bases aligning to TRBD2. The J segment lost 9 bases and the V segment lost 3 bases, leaving 8 bases of the junction unmatched. Per germline, CDR1 LGHNA and CDR2 YNFKEQ. The CDR3 sequence is 16 residues long. The chain's CDR3 is CASSQGTSGIESEQFF. DNA of the CDR3: TGTGCCAGCAGCCAGGGGACTAGCGGGATTGAAAGTGAGCAGTTCTTC.

This clonotype occurred a few times. CDR3 coding DNA: TGCAGTGCTGGTAGCGGGAGACGGCATGAGCAGTTCTTC. It specifies CSAGSGRRHEQFF. The chain links TRBV20-1 to TRBJ2-1; 9 bases are shared with TRBD2. The V gene end was trimmed by 5 bases and the J gene end by 8 bases; junction bases not matched to a gene: 7. CDR1 DFQATT and CDR2 SNEGSKA come from the germline V gene (reference sequence). This CDR3 is 13 amino acids long.

The chain employs TRBV20-1 and TRBJ1-6; D ambiguous. The CDR3 length is 14 residues. V lost 1 base and J 2 bases, leaving 6 bases between the germline ends. Per germline, CDR1 DFQATT and CDR2 SNEGSKA (reference sequence). As DNA, the CDR3 is TGCAGTGCTAGAGGACTAACCTATAATTCACCCCTCCACTTT. It translates to CSARGLTYNSPLHF.